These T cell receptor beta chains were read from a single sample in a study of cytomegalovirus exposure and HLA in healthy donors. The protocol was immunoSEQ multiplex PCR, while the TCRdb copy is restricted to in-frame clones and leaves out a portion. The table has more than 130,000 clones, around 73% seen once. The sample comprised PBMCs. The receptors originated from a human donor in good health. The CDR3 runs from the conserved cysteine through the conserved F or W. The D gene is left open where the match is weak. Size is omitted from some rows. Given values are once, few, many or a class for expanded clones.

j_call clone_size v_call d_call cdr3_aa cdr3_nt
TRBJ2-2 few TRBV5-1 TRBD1 CASSPGTGGFAGELFF TGCGCCAGCAGCCCCGGGACAGGAGGTTTCGCCGGGGAGCTGTTTTTT
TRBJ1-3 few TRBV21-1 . CASSPLDRTGNTIYF TGTGCCAGCAGCCCTCTCGACAGGACTGGAAACACCATATATTTT
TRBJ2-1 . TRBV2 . CASSVTVRDEQFF TGTGCCAGCAGTGTTACGGTCAGGGATGAGCAGTTCTTC
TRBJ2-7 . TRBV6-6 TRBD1 CASRAGTGRSYEQYF TGTGCCAGCAGAGCTGGGACAGGCCGCTCCTACGAGCAGTACTTC
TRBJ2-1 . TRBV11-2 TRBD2 CASSSRTSGGSNEQFF TGTGCCAGCAGCTCGCGGACTAGCGGGGGGTCCAATGAGCAGTTCTTC
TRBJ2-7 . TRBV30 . CAWSVMQDSYEQYF TGTGCCTGGAGTGTTATGCAGGACTCCTACGAGCAGTACTTC
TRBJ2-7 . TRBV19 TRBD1 CASSPGTGTYEQYF TGTGCCAGTAGTCCGGGGACAGGGACCTACGAGCAGTACTTC
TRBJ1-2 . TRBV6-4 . CASSDRLWNYGYTF TGTGCCAGCAGTGACCGGTTGTGGAACTATGGCTACACCTTC
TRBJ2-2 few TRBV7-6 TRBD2 CASSSGLAGGATGELFF TGTGCCAGCAGCTCAGGACTAGCGGGAGGCGCCACCGGGGAGCTGTTTTTT
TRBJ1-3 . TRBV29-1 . CSVELDSGNTIYF TGCAGCGTTGAACTAGATTCTGGAAACACCATATATTTT
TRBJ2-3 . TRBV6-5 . CASSYTPGTDTQYF TGTGCCAGCAGTTACACCCCGGGCACAGATACGCAGTATTTT
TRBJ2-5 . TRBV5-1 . CASSFGRRGQETQYF TGCGCCAGCAGCTTTGGGAGGCGGGGTCAAGAGACCCAGTACTTC
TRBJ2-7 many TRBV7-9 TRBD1 CASSSTGTGSHEQYF TGTGCCAGCAGCTCAACCGGGACAGGGAGCCACGAGCAGTACTTC
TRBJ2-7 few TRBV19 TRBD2 CASSIRQGGGEQYF TGTGCCAGTAGTATACGGCAGGGCGGGGGCGAGCAGTACTTC
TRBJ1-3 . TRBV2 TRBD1 CASSQETGGVIYF TGTGCCAGCAGCCAAGAGACAGGGGGTGTGATATATTTT
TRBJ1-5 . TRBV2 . CASSGQIGNQPQHF TGTGCCAGCAGTGGACAGATAGGTAATCAGCCCCAGCATTTT
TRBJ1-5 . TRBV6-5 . CASSWVGGDSNQPQHF TGTGCCAGCAGTTGGGTCGGCGGGGATAGCAATCAGCCCCAGCATTTT
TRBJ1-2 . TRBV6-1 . CASSEGQGRYGYTF TGTGCCAGCAGTGAGGGGCAGGGGCGATATGGCTACACCTTC
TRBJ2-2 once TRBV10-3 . CATKQGLDTGELFF TGTGCCACTAAACAGGGATTGGACACCGGGGAGCTGTTTTTT
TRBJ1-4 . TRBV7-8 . CASSLSQGREKLFF TGTGCCAGCAGCTTATCGCAGGGCCGGGAAAAACTGTTTTTT
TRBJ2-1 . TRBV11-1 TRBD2 CASSLASGRANEQFF TGTGCCAGCAGCTTGGCTAGCGGGAGGGCCAATGAGCAGTTCTTC
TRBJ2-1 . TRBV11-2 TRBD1 CASSLVWTGAYNEQFF TGTGCCAGCAGCTTAGTTTGGACAGGAGCCTACAATGAGCAGTTCTTC
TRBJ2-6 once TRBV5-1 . CASSLAGSGANVLTF TGCGCCAGCAGCTTGGCGGGCTCTGGGGCCAACGTCCTGACTTTC
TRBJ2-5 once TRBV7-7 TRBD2 CASSPGLAGVKETQYF TGTGCTAGCAGCCCCGGGCTAGCGGGAGTTAAGGAGACCCAGTACTTC
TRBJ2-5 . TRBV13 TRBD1 CASSNTLRDREETQYF TGTGCCAGCAGCAACACACTAAGGGACAGAGAAGAGACCCAGTACTTC
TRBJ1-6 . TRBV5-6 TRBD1 CASSSGTGGARYNSPLHF TGTGCCAGCAGCTCCGGGACAGGGGGCGCGCGGTATAATTCACCCCTCCACTTT
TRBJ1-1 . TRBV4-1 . CASTGWSMGAFF TGCGCCAGCACGGGGTGGTCCATGGGAGCTTTCTTT
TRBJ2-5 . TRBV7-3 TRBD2 CASSLGASGSGQETQYF TGTGCCAGCAGCCTTGGGGCTAGCGGGAGTGGTCAAGAGACCCAGTACTTC
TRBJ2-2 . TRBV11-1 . CASSFRQLSTGELFF TGTGCCAGCAGCTTTAGACAGCTAAGCACCGGGGAGCTGTTTTTT
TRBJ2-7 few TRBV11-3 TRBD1 CASSNRDRNYEQYF TGTGCCAGCAGCAACCGGGACAGAAACTACGAGCAGTACTTC
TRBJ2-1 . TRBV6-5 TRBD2 CASSYSSGRGENEQFF TGTGCCAGCAGTTACTCGAGTGGGCGGGGGGAGAATGAGCAGTTCTTC